The 29 T cell receptor beta chains reported below all come from one sample, sequenced in a study of T cell responses to AZD1222 COVID-19 vaccine. Using immunoSEQ multiplex PCR, the repertoire was profiled, and TCRdb retains in-frame clones only, with some absent. The sample holds about 150,000 clones, 70% to 90% seen once. The source material was peripheral blood, sampled on day 0 of AZD1222 vaccination. The receptors stem from an adult in good health.

V and J are TRBV7-9 and TRBJ1-4; 7 bases map to TRBD1. The germline V gene encodes CDR1 SEHNR and CDR2 FQNEAQ (reference sequence). CDR3 length: 15 amino acids. Trimming took 1 base from V and 4 from J; bases not matched to a gene: 3. This CDR3 reads CASSLVRQGNEKLFF. The CDR3 DNA is TGTGCCAGCAGCTTAGTTCGACAGGGTAATGAAAAACTGTTTTTT.

This clone has more than one count but fewer than ten. CDR3 in DNA: TGTGCCAGCAGCCAAGATAAAGAGCTGCCCCTGTTTTTT. Translation gives CASSQDKELPLFF. This chain joins TRBV3-1 (or the pseudogene TRBV3-2) and TRBJ2-2; D gene uncertain. The CDR3 has 13 amino acids. Trimming took off 0 bases at V and 14 bases at J, with 13 bases between the two ends. Germline-derived CDR1 and CDR2 are LGHDT and YNNKEL (reference sequence).

The chain is built from TRBV7-2 and TRBJ2-1; perhaps TRBD1 as D (6 bases). V lost 5 bases and J 12 bases, leaving 23 bases between the germline ends. CDR3 length: 15 residues. In germline, CDR1 is SGHTA, CDR2 FQGNSA. CDR3 loop: CASSLLAERGIAQFF. In nucleotides, the CDR3 is TGTGCCAGCAGCCTTCTGGCCGAGAGGGGGATCGCGCAGTTCTTC.

This clone was recorded once. The chain carries TRBV7-2 and TRBJ2-3; 7 nucleotides line up with TRBD2. The CDR3 consists of 12 residues. Per the germline V gene, CDR1 is SGHTA and CDR2 is FQGNSA. V was pared by 4 bases and J by 5 bases, with 0 bases of the junction left unmatched. The CDR3 sequence: CASSWTRDTQYF. The CDR3 DNA sequence: TGTGCCAGCAGCTGGACTAGAGATACGCAGTATTTT.

The chain links TRBV7-9 to TRBJ2-2, with unresolved D. Germline V gives CDR1 SEHNR, CDR2 FQNEAQ (reference sequence). V dropped 5 bases and J dropped 3 bases, with 16 bases sitting between them. CDR3 length: 16 residues. The CDR3: CASSGPGQWDTGELFF. The CDR3 DNA reads as TGTGCCAGCAGCGGACCGGGTCAATGGGACACCGGGGAGCTGTTTTTT.

With regard to this clone: The sample holds other DNA sequences that translate to the same CDR3. The rearrangement uses TRBV12-3 or TRBV12-4 and TRBJ2-7; D call uncertain. Trimming took 6 bases from V and 2 from J, leaving 8 bases between them. This CDR3 is 12 amino acids long. The CDR3 is CASSSGPYEQYF. For the CDR3, the DNA is TGTGCCAGCAGCTCTGGGCCCTACGAGCAGTACTTC.

The gene calls are TRBV20-1 and TRBJ2-1; D gene unclear. The germline V and J ends were trimmed by 5 bases and 8 bases, with 10 bases remaining between them. Germline CDR1 DFQATT, CDR2 SNEGSKA (reference sequence). CDR3 length: 11 amino acids. The CDR3 here is CSAPLRDEQFF. The DNA for the CDR3 is TGCAGTGCTCCCCTCCGTGATGAGCAGTTCTTC.

The V gene is TRBV2, the J gene TRBJ1-5; 7 nucleotides agree with TRBD1. Germline CDR1 SNHLY, CDR2 FYNNEI. The CDR3 length is 14 residues. V dropped 0 bases and J dropped 7; count of bases not matched to a gene: 3. The CDR3 coding sequence is TGTGCCAGCAGTGAAGCCACAGGGGAACAGCCCCAGCATTTT. Its translation is CASSEATGEQPQHF.

The genes are TRBV10-3 and TRBJ2-7; 9 positions match TRBD1. From germline, CDR1 is ENHRY and CDR2 SYGVKD. The ends lost 8 bases at V and 1 base at J; junction bases unmatched: 3. This CDR3 spans 13 amino acids. The CDR3 protein is CAIGTGLSYEQYF. The CDR3, as DNA: TGTGCCATCGGGACAGGGCTGTCCTACGAGCAGTACTTC.

The chain couples TRBV7-9 to TRBJ1-4; D unclear. Trimming took off 5 bases at V and 6 bases at J, with 16 bases between the two ends. Per germline, CDR1 SEHNR and CDR2 FQNEAQ (reference sequence). The CDR3 is 15 residues long. The CDR3 spells CASSLSGWLDEKLFF. The CDR3 nucleotides are TGTGCCAGCAGCCTCTCAGGATGGTTGGATGAAAAACTGTTTTTT. Drawing the rest from reference TRBV7-9 and TRBJ1-4, the complete variable domain is DTGVSQNPRHKITKRGQNVTFRCDPISEHNRLYWYRQTLGQGPEFLTYFQNEAQLEKSRLLSDRFSAERPKGSFSTLEIQRTEQGDSAMYLCASSLSGWLDEKLFFGSGTQLSVL.

The V call is TRBV4-2, the J call TRBJ2-5; 10 positions agree with TRBD2. This CDR3 spans 16 amino acids. In germline, CDR1 is LGHNA, CDR2 YNFKEQ. Trimming at V came to 3 bases and at J to 5 bases, leaving 9 bases not matched to a gene. The CDR3 here is CASSQLSSGGGETQYF. The DNA of the CDR3 is TGTGCCAGCAGCCAGTTGTCTAGCGGGGGTGGGGAGACCCAGTACTTC.

The chain combines TRBV28 with TRBJ1-3, with 8 bases that match TRBD1. J gave up 2 bases and V 1 base, and 4 bases lay outside the gene matches. CDR1 is MDHEN, CDR2 SYDVKM, per germline. The CDR3 contains 16 residues. CDR3: CASSLYLTGAGNTIYF. CDR3 sequence (DNA): TGTGCCAGCAGTTTATATCTGACAGGGGCTGGAAACACCATATATTTT.

V is TRBV28 and J is TRBJ2-7, with D uncertain. CDR1 and CDR2 from the germline V gene are MDHEN and SYDVKM. The CDR3 has 14 residues. V gave up 1 base and J gave up 2 bases, with 9 bases separating them. The CDR3 protein is CASSLLAATYEQYF. The DNA of the CDR3 is TGTGCCAGCAGTTTATTGGCAGCCACCTACGAGCAGTACTTC.

The rearrangement links TRBV19 to TRBJ1-1, with D unresolved. Germline V gives CDR1 LNHDA, CDR2 SQIVND (reference sequence). CDR3 size: 14 residues. Trimming took 6 bases from V and 6 from J, leaving 17 bases between them. Written as DNA, the CDR3 is TGTGCCAGTAGAGACCTCCGATTGTGGGCTGAAGCTTTCTTT. Its protein product is CASRDLRLWAEAFF. Based on the CDR3 plus reference TRBV19 and TRBJ1-1, the full variable domain is DGGITQSPKYLFRKEGQNVTLSCEQNLNHDAMYWYRQDPGQGLRLIYYSQIVNDFQKGDIAEGYSVSREKKESFPLTVTSAQKNPTAFYLCASRDLRLWAEAFFGQGTRLTVV.

This chain links TRBV29-1 with TRBJ2-3; 15 bases agree with TRBD2. V lost 6 bases to trimming and J lost 3 bases; unmatched junction nucleotides: 7. The CDR3 runs 16 residues. CDR1 and CDR2 (germline): SQVTM, ANQGSEA. The CDR3 protein is CSVQGTSGRRTDTQYF. CDR3 in DNA: TGCAGCGTCCAAGGGACTAGCGGGAGGAGGACAGATACGCAGTATTTT.

The chain employs TRBV5-1 and TRBJ1-2; the match to TRBD1 covers 8 bases. CDR1 is SGHRS and CDR2 is YFSETQ in the germline V gene. Trimming removed 4 bases from V and 7 bases from J; junction bases left unmatched: 3. This CDR3 has 12 residues. The CDR3 loop is CASSLDRGGYTF. The CDR3 region has the DNA TGCGCCAGCAGCCTCGACAGGGGTGGCTACACCTTC.

The gene calls are TRBV5-1 and TRBJ2-7; D not resolved. The germline gives CDR1 SGHRS, CDR2 YFSETQ. Trimming left V 4 bases short and J 4 bases short, with 12 bases between. This CDR3 is 13 amino acids long. For the CDR3, the DNA is TGCGCCAGCAGCCCGCTTAACGGTTACGAGCAGTACTTC. Protein: CASSPLNGYEQYF.

This clone appeared a few times. The rearrangement joins TRBV19 to TRBJ2-3; D possibly corresponds to TRBD1 (6 bases). The germline V gene has CDR1 LNHDA and CDR2 SQIVND (reference sequence). Trimming stripped 5 bases from V and 1 base from J, with 13 bases between. This CDR3 has 15 residues. As DNA, the CDR3 is TGTGCCAGTAGTCCTGGACAGAGACGCACAGATACGCAGTATTTT. It yields the protein CASSPGQRRTDTQYF.

The J gene is TRBJ1-4, the V gene TRBV28, with D possibly being TRBD1 (5 bases). Trimming stripped 5 bases from V and 6 bases from J, with 16 bases between. CDR1 is MDHEN, CDR2 SYDVKM, per germline. The CDR3 consists of 15 residues. The CDR3 DNA reads TGTGCCAGCAGTACTATCAGGGTAGGGGATGAAAAACTGTTTTTT. This codes for CASSTIRVGDEKLFF.

The rearrangement joins TRBV6-5 to TRBJ1-1, with 7 bases lining up with TRBD1. V shed 6 bases, J shed 6 bases, and the junction held 7 bases outside the gene matches. CDR1 and CDR2 (germline): MNHEY, SVGAGI. The CDR3 sequence is 13 residues long. The CDR3 coding sequence is TGTGCCAGCAGCCAGACAGGGAAGGCTGAAGCTTTCTTT. Amino acids: CASSQTGKAEAFF.

The CDR3 region is CASSRAQGGEEQYF. CDR3 sequence (DNA): TGTGCCAGCAGCCGAGCCCAGGGGGGGGAAGAGCAGTACTTC. V usage is TRBV4-2 and J usage is TRBJ2-7; D tentatively reads TRBD1 or TRBD2 (7 bases each). The CDR3 extends over 14 amino acids. Germline-derived CDR1 and CDR2 are LGHNA and YNFKEQ. Trimming shortened V by 4 bases and J by 7 bases, and 17 bases separated the two germline ends.

The chain is built from TRBV9 and TRBJ2-2, with unresolved D. This CDR3 has 13 amino acids. Trimming left V 2 bases short and J 4 bases short, with 6 bases between. Per the germline V gene, CDR1 is SGDLS and CDR2 is YYNGEE. The CDR3 DNA reads as TGTGCCAGCAGCGTGGCAGCCACCGGGGAGCTGTTTTTT. This encodes CASSVAATGELFF.

This chain uses TRBV29-1 with TRBJ2-7, with no clear D. V was cut by 1 base and J by 3 bases, with 16 bases left in between. The CDR3 is 15 residues long. Germline lookup yields CDR1 SQVTM and CDR2 ANQGSEA. CDR3 protein: CSVEASNSYDYEQYF. For the CDR3, the DNA is TGCAGCGTTGAAGCTTCAAACTCATATGACTACGAGCAGTACTTC.

The rearrangement uses TRBV18 and TRBJ1-2; D may be TRBD1 (6 bases). Germline assignment: CDR1 KGHSH and CDR2 LQKENI. Between the trimmed V and J ends, which lost 2 bases and 7 bases, there was a span of 17 bases. The CDR3 extends over 15 amino acids. DNA of the CDR3: TGTGCCAGCTCACCAACCGGACCGGGGGCCGGTGGCTACACCTTC. This translates into CASSPTGPGAGGYTF. The full variable domain, completed using reference TRBV18 and TRBJ1-2, is NAGVMQNPRHLVRRRGQEARLRCSPMKGHSHVYWYRQLPEEGLKFMVYLQKENIIDESGMPKERFSAEFPKEGPSILRIQQVVRGDSAAYFCASSPTGPGAGGYTFGSGTRLTVV.

The chain combines TRBV27 with TRBJ1-4; the D gene is possibly TRBD1 (5 bases). Germline V gene sequence: CDR1 MNHEY, CDR2 SMNVEV (reference sequence). Trimming stripped 6 bases from V and 2 bases from J, with 13 bases between. The CDR3 loop spans 15 amino acids. In DNA form, the CDR3 reads TGTGCCAGCAGCCCCCTGACAGTGACTAATGAAAAACTGTTTTTT. Translation: CASSPLTVTNEKLFF.

This clone has only one observation. This rearrangement joins TRBV2 to TRBJ2-5; D gene unclear. V was clipped by 6 bases and J by 5 bases, with 19 bases between them. In germline, CDR1 is SNHLY, CDR2 FYNNEI. This CDR3 has 15 amino acids. CDR3 sequence (DNA): TGTGCCAGCAGGTTCTTTTCGGCCGCCCCGGAGACCCAGTACTTC. It codes for CASRFFSAAPETQYF.

This rearrangement joins TRBV2 to TRBJ1-5; weak D call: TRBD1 (5 bases). CDR3 length: 13 residues. The germline gives CDR1 SNHLY, CDR2 FYNNEI. Trimming cost V 3 bases and J 4 bases, with 7 bases left between them. CDR3 sequence: CASSDRENQPQHF. CDR3 nucleotides: TGTGCCAGCAGTGACAGGGAGAATCAGCCCCAGCATTTT.

CDR3 nucleotides: TGTGCCAGTAGTCCTCAGAGGGCTAACTATGGCTACACCTTC. Residues: CASSPQRANYGYTF. The V call is TRBV19, the J call TRBJ1-2; unclear D gene. V was cut by 5 bases and J by 0 bases, with 10 bases left in between. CDR1 LNHDA and CDR2 SQIVND come from the germline V gene (reference sequence). The CDR3 is made up of 14 amino acids.

This clone was seen once. The chain carries TRBV3-1 (or the pseudogene TRBV3-2) and TRBJ2-5, with D perhaps matching TRBD1 (6 bases). This CDR3 comprises 13 residues. Per the germline V gene, CDR1 is LGHDT and CDR2 is YNNKEL (reference sequence). Between the trimmed V and J ends, which lost 5 bases and 2 bases, there was a span of 9 bases. CDR3 nucleotide sequence: TGTGCCAGCAGCTGGACAGAACAAGAGACCCAGTACTTC. Its translation: CASSWTEQETQYF.